This TCR beta chain came from a study of blood T cells in healthy people across ages. A remark on this clonotype: The antigen remains undetermined.

General study points: Getting older went along with TCR beta diversity per million T cells dropping roughly linearly.

Next came a second PCR, run for about 7 to 12 cycles, which used a sample-barcoded 5' primer along with a J-beta primer mix. All samples yielded 2.5 million or more CDR3-containing paired-end reads. TCRdb redid the calling of the 5' RACE reads with MiXCR, one entry per CDR3 protein. The repertoire holds around 1,500,000 distinct CDR3 sequences, about 40% seen once, with 6.5% to 10% in the top ten. V lost 2 bases and J lost 5; bases outside the gene matches: 19. Germline V CDR1 and CDR2: LNHNV, YYDKDF (reference sequence). CDR3 length equals 19 residues. Every sample had a minimum of 6.5 million PBMCs isolated.

This clonotype was obtained from a woman between 18 and 29 years old in good health. The V and J genes are TRBV15 and TRBJ2-7; 9 bases align to TRBD1. The source material was blood. The CDR3 coding sequence is TGTGCCACCAGCAGAACTCCACCCCTCGGGGGGACAGGGCAGGACGAGCAGTACTTC. The encoded protein is CATSRTPPLGGTGQDEQYF.